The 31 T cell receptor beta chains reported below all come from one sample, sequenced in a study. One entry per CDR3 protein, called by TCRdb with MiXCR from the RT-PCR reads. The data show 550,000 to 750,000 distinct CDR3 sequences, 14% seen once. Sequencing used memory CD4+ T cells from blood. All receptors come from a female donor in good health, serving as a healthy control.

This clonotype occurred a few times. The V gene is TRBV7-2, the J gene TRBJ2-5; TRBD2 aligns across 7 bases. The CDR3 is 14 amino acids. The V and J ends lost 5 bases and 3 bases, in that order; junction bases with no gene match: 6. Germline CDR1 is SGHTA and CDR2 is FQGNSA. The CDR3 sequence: CASSRLALKETQYF. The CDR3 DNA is TGTGCCAGCAGCAGACTAGCCCTTAAAGAGACCCAGTACTTC. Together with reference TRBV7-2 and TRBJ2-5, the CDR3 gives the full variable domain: GAGVSQSPSNKVTEKGKDVELRCDPISGHTALYWYRQSLGQGLEFLIYFQGNSAPDKSGLPSDRFSAERTGGSVSTLTIQRTQQEDSAVYLCASSRLALKETQYFGPGTRLLVL.

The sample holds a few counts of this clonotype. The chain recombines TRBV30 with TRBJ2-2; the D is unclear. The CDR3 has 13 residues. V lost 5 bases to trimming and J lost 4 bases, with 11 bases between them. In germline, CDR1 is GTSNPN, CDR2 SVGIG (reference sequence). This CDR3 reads CAWEERSTGELFF. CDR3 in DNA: TGTGCCTGGGAGGAGAGGAGCACCGGGGAGCTGTTTTTT.

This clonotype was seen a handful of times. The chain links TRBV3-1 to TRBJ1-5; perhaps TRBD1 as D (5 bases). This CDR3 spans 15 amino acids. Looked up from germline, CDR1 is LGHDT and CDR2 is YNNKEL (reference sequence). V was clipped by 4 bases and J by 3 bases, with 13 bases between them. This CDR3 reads CASSPREFDNQPQHF. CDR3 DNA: TGTGCCAGCAGCCCCAGGGAGTTTGACAATCAGCCCCAGCATTTT.

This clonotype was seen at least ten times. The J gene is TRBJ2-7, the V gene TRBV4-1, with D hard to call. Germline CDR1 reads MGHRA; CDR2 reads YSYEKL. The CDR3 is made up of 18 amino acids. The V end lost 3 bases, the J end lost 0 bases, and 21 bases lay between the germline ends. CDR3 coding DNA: TGCGCCAGCAGCCACAAAAACCTGGGTCGCTCCTTCTCCTACGAGCAGTACTTC. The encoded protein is CASSHKNLGRSFSYEQYF.

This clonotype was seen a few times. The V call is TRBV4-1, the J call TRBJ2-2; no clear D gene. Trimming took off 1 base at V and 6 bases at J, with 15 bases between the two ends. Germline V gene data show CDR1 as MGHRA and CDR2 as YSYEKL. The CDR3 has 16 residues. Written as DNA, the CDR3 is TGCGCCAGCAGCCAAGGGACGAACGGGTTCCCCGGGGAGCTGTTTTTT. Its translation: CASSQGTNGFPGELFF.

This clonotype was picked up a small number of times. The CDR3 DNA reads as TGTGCCAGCAGTGACGGGGCTAGCGGGAGCCCAGATACGCAGTATTTT. This gives the protein CASSDGASGSPDTQYF. The chain employs TRBV6-4 and TRBJ2-3, with 10 bases aligning to TRBD2. CDR1 and CDR2 from the germline V gene are MRHNA and SNTAGT. This CDR3 contains 16 residues. Trimming removed 2 bases from V and 4 bases from J; junction bases left unmatched: 6.

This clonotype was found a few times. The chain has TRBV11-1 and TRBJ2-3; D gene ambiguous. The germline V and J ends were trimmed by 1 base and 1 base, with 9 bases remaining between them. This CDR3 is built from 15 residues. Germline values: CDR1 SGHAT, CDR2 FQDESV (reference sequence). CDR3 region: CASSLGSPGTDTQYF. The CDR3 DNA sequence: TGTGCCAGCAGCTTAGGGTCCCCGGGCACAGATACGCAGTATTTT.

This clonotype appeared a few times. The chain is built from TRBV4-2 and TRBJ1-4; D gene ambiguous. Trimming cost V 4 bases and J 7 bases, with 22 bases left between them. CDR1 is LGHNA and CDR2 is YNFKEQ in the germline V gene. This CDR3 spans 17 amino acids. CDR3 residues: CASSPSFRAALGEKLFF. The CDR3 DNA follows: TGTGCCAGCAGCCCTTCCTTTAGGGCCGCACTTGGTGAAAAACTGTTTTTT.

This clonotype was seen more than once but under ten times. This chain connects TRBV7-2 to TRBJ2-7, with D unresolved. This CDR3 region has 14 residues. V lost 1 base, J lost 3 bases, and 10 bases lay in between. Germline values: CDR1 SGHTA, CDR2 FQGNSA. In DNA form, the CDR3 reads TGTGCCAGCAGCTTAGAGGTTTCGGACTACGAGCAGTACTTC. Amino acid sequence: CASSLEVSDYEQYF.

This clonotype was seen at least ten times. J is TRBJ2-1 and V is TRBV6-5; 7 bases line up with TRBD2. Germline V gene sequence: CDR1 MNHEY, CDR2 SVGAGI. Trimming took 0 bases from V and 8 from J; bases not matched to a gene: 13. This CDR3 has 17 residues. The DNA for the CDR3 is TGTGCCAGCAGTTACTCGATTGGGAGGGCCATGGTCTATGAGCAGTTCTTC. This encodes CASSYSIGRAMVYEQFF.

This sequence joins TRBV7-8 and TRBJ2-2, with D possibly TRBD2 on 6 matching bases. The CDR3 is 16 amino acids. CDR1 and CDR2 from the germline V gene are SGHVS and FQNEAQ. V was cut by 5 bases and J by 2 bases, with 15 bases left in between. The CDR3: CASSTIGGTNTGELFF. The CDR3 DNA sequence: TGTGCCAGCAGCACCATCGGAGGGACTAACACCGGGGAGCTGTTTTTT.

Here the CDR3 DNA reads TGTGCCAGCAGCGTAGGGGGCATCGGCTATGGCTACACCTTC. Protein sequence: CASSVGGIGYGYTF. This chain joins TRBV9 and TRBJ1-2, with D maybe TRBD1 (5 bases). CDR3 length: 14 amino acids. V dropped 0 bases and J dropped 4 bases, with 10 bases sitting between them. Germline loops: CDR1 SGDLS, CDR2 YYNGEE.

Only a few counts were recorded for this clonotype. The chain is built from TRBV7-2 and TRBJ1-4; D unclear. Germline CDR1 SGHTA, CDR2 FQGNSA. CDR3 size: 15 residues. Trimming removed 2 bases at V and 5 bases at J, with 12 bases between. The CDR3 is CASSLLFGENEKLFF. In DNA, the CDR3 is TGTGCCAGCAGCTTACTATTCGGTGAGAATGAAAAACTGTTTTTT. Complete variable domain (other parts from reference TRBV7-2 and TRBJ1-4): GAGVSQSPSNKVTEKGKDVELRCDPISGHTALYWYRQSLGQGLEFLIYFQGNSAPDKSGLPSDRFSAERTGGSVSTLTIQRTQQEDSAVYLCASSLLFGENEKLFFGSGTQLSVL.

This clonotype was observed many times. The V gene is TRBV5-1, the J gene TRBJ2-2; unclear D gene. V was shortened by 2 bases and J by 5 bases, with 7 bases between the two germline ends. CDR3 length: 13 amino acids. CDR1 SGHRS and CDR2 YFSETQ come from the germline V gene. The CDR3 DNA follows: TGCGCCAGCAGCTTCGTTAGTACCGGGGAGCTGTTTTTT. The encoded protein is CASSFVSTGELFF.

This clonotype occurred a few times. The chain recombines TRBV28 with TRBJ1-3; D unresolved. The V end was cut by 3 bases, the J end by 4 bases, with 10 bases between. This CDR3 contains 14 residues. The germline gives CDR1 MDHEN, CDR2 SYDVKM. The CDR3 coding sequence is TGTGCCAGCAGTTTCCTAAACGCGGGAAACACCATATATTTT. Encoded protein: CASSFLNAGNTIYF.

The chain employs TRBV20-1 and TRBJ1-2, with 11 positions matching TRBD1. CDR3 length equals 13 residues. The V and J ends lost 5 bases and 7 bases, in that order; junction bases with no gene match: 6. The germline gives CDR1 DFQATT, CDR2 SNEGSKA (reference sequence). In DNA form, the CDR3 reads TGCAGTGCTTCGGGACAGGGGGAGATTGGCTACACCTTC. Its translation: CSASGQGEIGYTF.

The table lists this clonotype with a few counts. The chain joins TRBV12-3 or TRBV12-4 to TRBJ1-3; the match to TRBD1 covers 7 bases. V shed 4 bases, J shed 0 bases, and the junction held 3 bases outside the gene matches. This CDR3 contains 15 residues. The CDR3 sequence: CASSSTGFSGNTIYF. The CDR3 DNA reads TGTGCCAGCAGTTCGACAGGGTTCTCTGGAAACACCATATATTTT.

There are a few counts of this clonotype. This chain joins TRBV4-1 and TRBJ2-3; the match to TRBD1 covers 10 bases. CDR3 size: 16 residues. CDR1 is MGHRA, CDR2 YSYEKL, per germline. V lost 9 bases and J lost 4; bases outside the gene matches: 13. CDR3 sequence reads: CASSTSGTGVPDTQYF. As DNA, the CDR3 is TGCGCCAGTTCCACCTCCGGGACAGGGGTTCCAGATACGCAGTATTTT.

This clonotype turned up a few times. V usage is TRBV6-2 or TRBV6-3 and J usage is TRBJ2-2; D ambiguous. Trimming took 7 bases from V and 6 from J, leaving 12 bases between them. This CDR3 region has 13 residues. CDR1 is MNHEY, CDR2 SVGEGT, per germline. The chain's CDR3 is CASNRARAGELFF. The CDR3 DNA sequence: TGTGCCAGCAACCGGGCTAGGGCCGGGGAGCTGTTTTTT.

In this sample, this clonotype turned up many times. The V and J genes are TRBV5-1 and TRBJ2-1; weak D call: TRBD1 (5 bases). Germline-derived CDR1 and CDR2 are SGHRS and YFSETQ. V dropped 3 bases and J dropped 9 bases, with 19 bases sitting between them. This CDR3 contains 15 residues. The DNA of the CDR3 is TGCGCCAGCAGCTGGGGCCTTACGACCAGCAGTGAGCAGTTCTTC. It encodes CASSWGLTTSSEQFF.

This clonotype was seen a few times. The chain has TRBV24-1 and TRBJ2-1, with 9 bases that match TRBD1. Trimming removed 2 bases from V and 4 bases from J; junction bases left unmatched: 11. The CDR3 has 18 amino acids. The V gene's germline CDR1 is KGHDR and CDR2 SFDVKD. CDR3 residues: CATSDSLTGTGRYNEQFF. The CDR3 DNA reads TGTGCCACCAGTGATTCGCTGACCGGGACAGGGAGGTACAATGAGCAGTTCTTC.

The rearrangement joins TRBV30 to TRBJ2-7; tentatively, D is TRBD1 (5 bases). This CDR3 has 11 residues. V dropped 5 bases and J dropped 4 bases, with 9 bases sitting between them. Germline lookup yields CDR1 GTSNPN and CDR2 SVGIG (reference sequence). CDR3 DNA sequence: TGTGCCTGGGCAGGGAATTACGAGCAGTACTTC. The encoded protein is CAWAGNYEQYF.

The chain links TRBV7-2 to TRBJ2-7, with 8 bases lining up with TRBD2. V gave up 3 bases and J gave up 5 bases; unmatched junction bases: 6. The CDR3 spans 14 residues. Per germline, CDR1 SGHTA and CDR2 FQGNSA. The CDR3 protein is CASSLRLANDEQYF. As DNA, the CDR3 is TGTGCCAGCAGCTTGAGACTAGCGAACGACGAGCAGTACTTC. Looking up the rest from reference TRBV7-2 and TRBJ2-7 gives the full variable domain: GAGVSQSPSNKVTEKGKDVELRCDPISGHTALYWYRQSLGQGLEFLIYFQGNSAPDKSGLPSDRFSAERTGGSVSTLTIQRTQQEDSAVYLCASSLRLANDEQYFGPGTRLTVT.

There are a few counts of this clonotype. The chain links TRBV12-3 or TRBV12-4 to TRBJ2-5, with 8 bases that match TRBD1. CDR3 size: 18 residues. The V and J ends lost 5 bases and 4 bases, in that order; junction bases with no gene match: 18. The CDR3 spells CASSPTDDPRDRGETQYF. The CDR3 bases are TGTGCCAGCAGTCCAACTGACGATCCTCGCGACAGGGGAGAGACCCAGTACTTC.

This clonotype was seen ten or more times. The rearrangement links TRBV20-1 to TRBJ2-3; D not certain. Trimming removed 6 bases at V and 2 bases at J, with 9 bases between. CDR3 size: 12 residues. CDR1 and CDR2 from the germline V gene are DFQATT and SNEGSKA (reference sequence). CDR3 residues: CSADLITDTQYF. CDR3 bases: TGCAGTGCCGATCTGATCACAGATACGCAGTATTTT.

The chain's CDR3 is CATSDPGHVNQPQHF. The DNA for the CDR3 is TGTGCCACCAGTGATCCTGGACACGTTAATCAGCCCCAGCATTTT. The V gene is TRBV24-1, the J gene TRBJ1-5; tentatively, D is TRBD1 (5 bases). The CDR3 has 15 residues. The V and J ends lost 3 bases and 4 bases respectively, with 12 bases between them. CDR1 and CDR2 (germline): KGHDR, SFDVKD.

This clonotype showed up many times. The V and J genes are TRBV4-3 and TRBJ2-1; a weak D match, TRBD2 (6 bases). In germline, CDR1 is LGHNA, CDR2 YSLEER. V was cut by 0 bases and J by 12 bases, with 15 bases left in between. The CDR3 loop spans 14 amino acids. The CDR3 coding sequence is TGCGCCAGCAGCCAAGATGGGATGGGAGGAGGGCAGTTCTTC. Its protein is CASSQDGMGGGQFF.

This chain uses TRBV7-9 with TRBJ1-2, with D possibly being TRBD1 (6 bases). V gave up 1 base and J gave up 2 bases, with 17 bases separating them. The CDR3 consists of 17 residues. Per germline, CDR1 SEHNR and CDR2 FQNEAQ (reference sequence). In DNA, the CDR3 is TGTGCCAGCAGCTTAGGGAGATTTGACAGGAAGAACTATGGCTACACCTTC. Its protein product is CASSLGRFDRKNYGYTF.

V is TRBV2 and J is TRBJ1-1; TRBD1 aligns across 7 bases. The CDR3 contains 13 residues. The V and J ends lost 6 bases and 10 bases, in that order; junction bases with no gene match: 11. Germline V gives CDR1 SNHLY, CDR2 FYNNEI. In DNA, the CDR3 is TGTGCCAGCAGGGGAGACAGGGTGCAAGGAGCTTTCTTT. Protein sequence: CASRGDRVQGAFF.

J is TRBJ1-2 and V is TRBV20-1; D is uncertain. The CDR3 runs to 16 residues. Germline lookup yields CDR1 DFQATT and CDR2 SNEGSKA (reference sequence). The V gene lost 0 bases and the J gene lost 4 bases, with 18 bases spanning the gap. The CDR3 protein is CSARDSRVEQIYGYTF. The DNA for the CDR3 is TGCAGTGCTAGAGATTCGAGGGTGGAGCAGATCTATGGCTACACCTTC.

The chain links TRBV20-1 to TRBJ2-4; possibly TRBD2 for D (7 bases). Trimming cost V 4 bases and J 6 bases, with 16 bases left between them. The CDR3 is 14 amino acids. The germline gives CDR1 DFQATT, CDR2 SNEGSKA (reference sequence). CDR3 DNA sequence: TGCAGTGCTACCCAGGGGAGGGGAACAAACATTCAGTACTTC. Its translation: CSATQGRGTNIQYF.